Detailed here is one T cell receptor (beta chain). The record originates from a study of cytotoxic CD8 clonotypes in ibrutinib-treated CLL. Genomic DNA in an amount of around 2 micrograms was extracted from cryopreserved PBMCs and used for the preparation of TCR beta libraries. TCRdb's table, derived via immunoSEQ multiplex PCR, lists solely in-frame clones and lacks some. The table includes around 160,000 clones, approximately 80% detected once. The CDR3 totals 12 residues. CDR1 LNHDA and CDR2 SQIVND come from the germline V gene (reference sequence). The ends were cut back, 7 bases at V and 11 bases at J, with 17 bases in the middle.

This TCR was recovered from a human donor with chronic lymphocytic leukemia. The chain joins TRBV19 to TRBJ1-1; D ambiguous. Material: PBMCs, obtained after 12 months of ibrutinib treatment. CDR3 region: CASTKDRMRAFF. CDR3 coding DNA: TGTGCCAGTACCAAGGACCGGATGAGGGCTTTCTTT.